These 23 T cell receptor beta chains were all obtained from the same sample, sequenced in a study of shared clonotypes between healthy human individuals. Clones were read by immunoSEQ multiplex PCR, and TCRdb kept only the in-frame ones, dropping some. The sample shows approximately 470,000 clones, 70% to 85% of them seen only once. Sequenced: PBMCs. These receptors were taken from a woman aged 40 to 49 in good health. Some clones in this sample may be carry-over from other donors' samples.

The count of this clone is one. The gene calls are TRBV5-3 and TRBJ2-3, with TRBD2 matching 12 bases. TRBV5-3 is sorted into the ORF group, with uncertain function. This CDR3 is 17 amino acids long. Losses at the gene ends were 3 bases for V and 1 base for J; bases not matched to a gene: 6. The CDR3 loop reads CARSSWTSGTGTDTQYF. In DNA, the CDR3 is TGTGCCAGAAGCTCTTGGACTAGCGGGACGGGCACAGATACGCAGTATTTT.

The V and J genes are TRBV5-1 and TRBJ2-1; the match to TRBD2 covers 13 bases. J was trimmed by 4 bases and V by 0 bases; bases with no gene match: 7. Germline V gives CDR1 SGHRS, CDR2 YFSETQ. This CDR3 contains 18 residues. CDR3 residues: CASSLEITSGRVYNEQFF. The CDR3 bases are TGCGCCAGCAGCTTGGAGATTACTAGCGGGAGGGTTTACAATGAGCAGTTCTTC.

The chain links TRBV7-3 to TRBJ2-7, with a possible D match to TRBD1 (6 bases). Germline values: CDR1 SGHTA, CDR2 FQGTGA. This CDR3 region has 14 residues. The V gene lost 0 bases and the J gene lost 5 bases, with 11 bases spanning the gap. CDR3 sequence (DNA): TGTGCCAGCAGCTTAACAGGGGGTCGGGACGAGCAGTACTTC. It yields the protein CASSLTGGRDEQYF.

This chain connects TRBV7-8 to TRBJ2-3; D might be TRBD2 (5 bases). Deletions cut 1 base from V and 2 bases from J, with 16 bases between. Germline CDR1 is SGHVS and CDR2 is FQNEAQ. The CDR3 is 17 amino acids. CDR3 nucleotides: TGTGCCAGCAGCTTAGACCACCGAGCGGCGATCACAGATACGCAGTATTTT. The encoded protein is CASSLDHRAAITDTQYF.

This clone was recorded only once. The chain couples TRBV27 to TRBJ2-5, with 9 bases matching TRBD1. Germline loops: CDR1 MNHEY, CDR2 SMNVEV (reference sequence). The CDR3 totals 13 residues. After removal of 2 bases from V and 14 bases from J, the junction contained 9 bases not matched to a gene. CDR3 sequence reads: CASSLRDRVYLYF. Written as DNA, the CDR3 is TGTGCCAGCAGTTTACGGGACAGGGTTTATTTATACTTC.

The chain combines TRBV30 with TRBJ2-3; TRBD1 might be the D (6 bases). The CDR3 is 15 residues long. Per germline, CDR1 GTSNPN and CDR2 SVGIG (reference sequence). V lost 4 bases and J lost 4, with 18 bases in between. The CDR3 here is CAWNQRTRGPDTQYF. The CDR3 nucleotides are TGTGCCTGGAATCAGAGGACCAGGGGCCCAGATACGCAGTATTTT.

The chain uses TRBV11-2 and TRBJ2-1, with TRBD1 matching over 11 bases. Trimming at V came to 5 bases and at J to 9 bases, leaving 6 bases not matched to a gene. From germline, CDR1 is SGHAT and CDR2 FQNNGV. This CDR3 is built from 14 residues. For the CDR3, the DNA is TGTGCCAGCAGCCCCCGGACAGGGGGCTTTGAGCAGTTCTTC. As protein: CASSPRTGGFEQFF.

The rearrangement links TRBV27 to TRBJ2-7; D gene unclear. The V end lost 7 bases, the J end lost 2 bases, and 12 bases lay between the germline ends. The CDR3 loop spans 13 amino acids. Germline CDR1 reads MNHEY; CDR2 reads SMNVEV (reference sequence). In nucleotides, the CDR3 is TGTGCCAGCAATGGCCCAACAACCTACGAGCAGTACTTC. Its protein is CASNGPTTYEQYF.

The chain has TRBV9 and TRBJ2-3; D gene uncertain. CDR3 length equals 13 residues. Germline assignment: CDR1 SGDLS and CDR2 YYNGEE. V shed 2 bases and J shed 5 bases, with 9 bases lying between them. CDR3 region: CASSVHIGDTQYF. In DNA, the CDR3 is TGTGCCAGCAGCGTTCACATAGGAGATACGCAGTATTTT.

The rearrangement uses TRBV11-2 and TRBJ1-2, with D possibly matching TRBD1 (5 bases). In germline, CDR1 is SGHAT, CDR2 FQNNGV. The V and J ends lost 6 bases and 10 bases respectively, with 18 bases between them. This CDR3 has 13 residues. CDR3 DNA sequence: TGTGCCAGCAGACTTACGGGGAGGGGAGACTACACCTTC. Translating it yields CASRLTGRGDYTF.

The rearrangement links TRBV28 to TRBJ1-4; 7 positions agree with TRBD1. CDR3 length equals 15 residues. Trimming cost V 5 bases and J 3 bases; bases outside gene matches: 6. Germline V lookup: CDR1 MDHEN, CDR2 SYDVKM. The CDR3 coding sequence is TGTGCCAGCAGTACTCAGACAGGGCCTAATGAAAAACTGTTTTTT. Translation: CASSTQTGPNEKLFF. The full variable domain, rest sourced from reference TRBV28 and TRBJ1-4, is DVKVTQSSRYLVKRTGEKVFLECVQDMDHENMFWYRQDPGLGLRLIYFSYDVKMKEKGDIPEGYSVSREKKERFSLILESASTNQTSMYLCASSTQTGPNEKLFFGSGTQLSVL.

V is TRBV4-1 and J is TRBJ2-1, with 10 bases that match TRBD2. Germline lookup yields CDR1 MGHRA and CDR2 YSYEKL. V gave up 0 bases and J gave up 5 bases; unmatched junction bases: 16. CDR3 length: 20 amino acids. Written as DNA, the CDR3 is TGCGCCAGCAGCCAAGAAAGTTGGAGAGCGGGAGGGCTAATTAACAATGAGCAGTTCTTC. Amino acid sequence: CASSQESWRAGGLINNEQFF.

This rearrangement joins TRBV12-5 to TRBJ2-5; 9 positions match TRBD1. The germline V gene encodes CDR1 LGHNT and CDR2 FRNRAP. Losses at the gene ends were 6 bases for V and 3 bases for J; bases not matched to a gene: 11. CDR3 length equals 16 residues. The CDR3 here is CASGATGGLIEETQYF. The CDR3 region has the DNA TGTGCTAGTGGGGCGACAGGGGGTTTGATTGAAGAGACCCAGTACTTC.

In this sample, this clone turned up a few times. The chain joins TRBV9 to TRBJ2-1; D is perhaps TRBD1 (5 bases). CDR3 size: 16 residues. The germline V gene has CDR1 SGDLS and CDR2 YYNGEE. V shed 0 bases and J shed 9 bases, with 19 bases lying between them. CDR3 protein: CASSVDRGELHTEQFF. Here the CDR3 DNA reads TGTGCCAGCAGCGTAGATAGGGGCGAACTCCACACTGAGCAGTTCTTC.

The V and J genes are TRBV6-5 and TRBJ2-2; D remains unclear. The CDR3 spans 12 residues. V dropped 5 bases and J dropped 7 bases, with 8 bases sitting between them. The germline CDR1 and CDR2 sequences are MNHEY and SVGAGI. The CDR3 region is CASSPGVGELFF. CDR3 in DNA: TGTGCCAGCAGTCCTGGCGTCGGGGAGCTGTTTTTT.

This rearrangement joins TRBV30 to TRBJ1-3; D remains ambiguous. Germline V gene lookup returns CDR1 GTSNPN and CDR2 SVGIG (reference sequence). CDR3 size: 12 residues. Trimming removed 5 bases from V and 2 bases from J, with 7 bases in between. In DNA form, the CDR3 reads TGTGCCTGGGACCGCCCTGGAAACACCATATATTTT. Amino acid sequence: CAWDRPGNTIYF.

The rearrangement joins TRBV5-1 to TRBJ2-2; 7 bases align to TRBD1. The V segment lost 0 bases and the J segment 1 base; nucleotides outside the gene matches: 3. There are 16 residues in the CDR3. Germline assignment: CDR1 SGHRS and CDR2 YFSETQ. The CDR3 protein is CASSLEGQLNTGELFF. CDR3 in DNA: TGCGCCAGCAGCTTGGAGGGACAGTTGAACACCGGGGAGCTGTTTTTT.

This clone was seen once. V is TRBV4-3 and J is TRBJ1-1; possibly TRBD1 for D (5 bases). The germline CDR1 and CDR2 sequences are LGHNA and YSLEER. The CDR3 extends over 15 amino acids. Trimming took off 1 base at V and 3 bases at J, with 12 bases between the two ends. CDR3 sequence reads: CASSQGHRTHTEAFF. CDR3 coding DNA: TGCGCCAGCAGCCAAGGCCACAGGACTCACACTGAAGCTTTCTTT.

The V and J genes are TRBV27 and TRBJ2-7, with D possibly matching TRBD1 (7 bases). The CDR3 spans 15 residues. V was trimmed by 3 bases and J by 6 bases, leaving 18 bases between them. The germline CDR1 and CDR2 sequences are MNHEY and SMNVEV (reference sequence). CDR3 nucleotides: TGTGCCAGCAGTTTGGAGGCAGGGGGGAGTCCCGAGCAGTACTTC. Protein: CASSLEAGGSPEQYF.

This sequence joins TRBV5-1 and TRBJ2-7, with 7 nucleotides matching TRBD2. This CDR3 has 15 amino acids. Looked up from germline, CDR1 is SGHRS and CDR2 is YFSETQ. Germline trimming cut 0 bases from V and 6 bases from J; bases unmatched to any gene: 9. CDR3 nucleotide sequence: TGCGCCAGCAGCTTGGTTGGCGGGAGTGGATGCGAGCAGTACTTC. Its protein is CASSLVGGSGCEQYF.

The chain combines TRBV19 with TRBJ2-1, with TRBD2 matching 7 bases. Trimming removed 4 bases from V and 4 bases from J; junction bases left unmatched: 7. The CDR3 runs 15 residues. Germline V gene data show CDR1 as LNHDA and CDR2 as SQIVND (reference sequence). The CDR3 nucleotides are TGTGCCAGTAGTACCCTCCCGGGGGGATACAATGAGCAGTTCTTC. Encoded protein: CASSTLPGGYNEQFF.

The CDR3, as DNA: TGTGCCAGCAGCTCAGAGGGCACGGGAGTCACAGATACGCAGTATTTT. Translation: CASSSEGTGVTDTQYF. The chain links TRBV7-6 to TRBJ2-3; perhaps TRBD2 as D (6 bases). CDR3 length: 16 amino acids. The germline gives CDR1 SGHVS, CDR2 FNYEAQ. V was shortened by 4 bases and J by 2 bases, with 16 bases between the two germline ends. Using reference TRBV7-6 and TRBJ2-3 for the parts outside the CDR3, the full variable domain is GAGVSQSPRYKVTKRGQDVALRCDPISGHVSLYWYRQALGQGPEFLTYFNYEAQQDKSGLPNDRFSAERPEGSISTLTIQRTEQRDSAMYRCASSSEGTGVTDTQYFGPGTRLTVL.

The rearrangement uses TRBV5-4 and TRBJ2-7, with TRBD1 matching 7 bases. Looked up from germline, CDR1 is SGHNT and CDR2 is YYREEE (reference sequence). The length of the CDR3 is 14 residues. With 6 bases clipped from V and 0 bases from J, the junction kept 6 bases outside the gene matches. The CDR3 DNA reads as TGTGCCAGCACCCCGGACAGGAACTCCTACGAGCAGTACTTC. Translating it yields CASTPDRNSYEQYF.